Below are 10 T cell receptor beta chains sequenced from a single sample in a study of shared clonotypes between healthy human individuals. Assay used: immunoSEQ multiplex PCR; TCRdb lists only in-frame clones, some missing. Found here are about 800,000 clones, approximately 96% of them singletons; the top ten hold roughly 0.23%. Naive CD8 isolation took CD45RO-negative cells positively selected for CCR7 and excluded terminally differentiated effector memory CD45RA+ cells. Sequenced material: naive CD8+ T cells sorted from blood. The source is a man aged 25-45 years in good health.

The V gene is TRBV5-4, the J gene TRBJ2-7; the match to TRBD1 covers 9 bases. CDR1 is SGHNT and CDR2 is YYREEE in the germline V gene (reference sequence). Trimming took 9 bases from V and 2 from J; bases not matched to a gene: 3. The CDR3 sequence is 12 residues long. CDR3 loop: CAINRGPYEQYF. CDR3 in DNA: TGTGCCATAAACAGGGGGCCCTACGAGCAGTACTTC.

This chain connects TRBV11-2 to TRBJ2-1, with 12 bases aligning to TRBD2. Trimming cost V 5 bases and J 10 bases; bases outside gene matches: 12. Germline CDR1 SGHAT, CDR2 FQNNGV. The CDR3 runs 16 residues. CDR3 residues: CASSPEWTSGNGEQFF. CDR3 nucleotide sequence: TGTGCCAGCAGCCCCGAGTGGACTAGCGGGAATGGCGAGCAGTTCTTC. The complete variable domain, with remaining parts taken from reference TRBV11-2 and TRBJ2-1, reads EAGVAQSPRYKIIEKRQSVAFWCNPISGHATLYWYQQILGQGPKLLIQFQNNGVVDDSQLPKDRFSAERLKGVDSTLKIQPAKLEDSAVYLCASSPEWTSGNGEQFFGPGTRLTVL.

J is TRBJ1-2 and V is TRBV5-5; D is perhaps TRBD1 (5 bases). The V end was cut by 1 base, the J end by 3 bases, with 10 bases between. Per germline, CDR1 SGHKS and CDR2 YYEKEE (reference sequence). This CDR3 region has 14 residues. The CDR3 sequence: CASSLFDSDYGYTF. The CDR3 DNA reads TGTGCCAGCAGCTTGTTTGACAGTGACTATGGCTACACCTTC.

Notes on this clone: This sample also contains other DNA sequences that code for the same CDR3. The chain has TRBV5-1 and TRBJ2-7; D gene ambiguous. The CDR3 is made up of 12 amino acids. Looked up from germline, CDR1 is SGHRS and CDR2 is YFSETQ. V was clipped by 0 bases and J by 1 base, with 2 bases between them. CDR3 DNA sequence: TGCGCCAGCAGCTTGGAATCCTACGAGCAGTACTTC. This sequence encodes CASSLESYEQYF.

This clone was detected only once. The V call is TRBV11-3, the J call TRBJ1-4, with D perhaps TRBD1 (6 bases). CDR1 is SGHNT and CDR2 is YENEEA in the germline V gene. The CDR3 totals 17 residues. Trimming stripped 1 base from V and 6 bases from J, with 18 bases between. DNA for the CDR3: TGTGCCAGCAGCTTAGTAAAACAGGGACAAAGGGATGAAAAACTGTTTTTT. Its translation: CASSLVKQGQRDEKLFF.

The chain employs TRBV5-1 and TRBJ2-1; D possibly corresponds to TRBD2 (5 bases). Trimming removed 1 base from V and 9 bases from J, with 14 bases in between. CDR1 and CDR2 (germline): SGHRS, YFSETQ. This CDR3 is built from 14 residues. The DNA for the CDR3 is TGCGCCAGCAGCTTGCGGGGTAGCGTCAGTGAGCAGTTCTTC. Amino acids: CASSLRGSVSEQFF.

This chain uses TRBV5-1 with TRBJ2-1, with 13 bases aligning to TRBD2. The CDR3 runs 17 residues. Germline V CDR1 and CDR2: SGHRS, YFSETQ. Trimming at V came to 5 bases and at J to 5 bases, leaving 10 bases not matched to a gene. CDR3 DNA: TGCGCCAGCAGTGACGGACTAGCGGGAGTTAGCAACAATGAGCAGTTCTTC. Protein product: CASSDGLAGVSNNEQFF.

This chain connects TRBV4-1 to TRBJ1-1; 10 bases map to TRBD1. V gave up 8 bases and J gave up 0 bases; unmatched junction bases: 3. CDR1 is MGHRA, CDR2 YSYEKL, per germline. This CDR3 contains 14 residues. CDR3 coding DNA: TGCGCCAGCGGGACAGGGGTTATGAACACTGAAGCTTTCTTT. As protein: CASGTGVMNTEAFF.

The V and J genes are TRBV15 and TRBJ2-7, with 10 bases lining up with TRBD2. Germline V lookup: CDR1 LNHNV, CDR2 YYDKDF (reference sequence). With 0 bases clipped from V and 5 bases from J, the junction kept 4 bases outside the gene matches. The CDR3 consists of 15 residues. CDR3 sequence: CATSRDQGLANEQYF. CDR3 coding DNA: TGTGCCACCAGCAGAGACCAGGGACTAGCGAACGAGCAGTACTTC.

The J gene is TRBJ1-1, the V gene TRBV7-9; 9 bases map to TRBD1. The CDR3 covers 13 residues. The V and J ends lost 2 bases and 10 bases, in that order; junction bases with no gene match: 5. Per the germline V gene, CDR1 is SEHNR and CDR2 is FQNEAQ (reference sequence). This chain's CDR3 is CASSLPLGQGAFF. In nucleotides, the CDR3 is TGTGCCAGCAGCTTACCCCTGGGACAGGGAGCTTTCTTT.